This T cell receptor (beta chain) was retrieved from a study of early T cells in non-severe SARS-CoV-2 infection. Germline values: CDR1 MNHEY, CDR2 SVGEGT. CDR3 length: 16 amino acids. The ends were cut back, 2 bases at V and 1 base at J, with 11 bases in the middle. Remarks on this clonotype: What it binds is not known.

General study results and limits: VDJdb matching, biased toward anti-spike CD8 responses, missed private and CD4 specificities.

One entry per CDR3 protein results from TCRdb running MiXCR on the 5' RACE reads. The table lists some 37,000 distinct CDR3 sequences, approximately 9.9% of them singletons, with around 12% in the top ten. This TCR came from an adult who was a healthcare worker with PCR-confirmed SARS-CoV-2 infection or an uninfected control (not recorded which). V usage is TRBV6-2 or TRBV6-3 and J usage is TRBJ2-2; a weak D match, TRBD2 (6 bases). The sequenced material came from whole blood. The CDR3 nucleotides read TGTGCCAGCAGTTACGGGTCGGGGGTGAACACCGGGGAGCTGTTTTTT. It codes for CASSYGSGVNTGELFF.